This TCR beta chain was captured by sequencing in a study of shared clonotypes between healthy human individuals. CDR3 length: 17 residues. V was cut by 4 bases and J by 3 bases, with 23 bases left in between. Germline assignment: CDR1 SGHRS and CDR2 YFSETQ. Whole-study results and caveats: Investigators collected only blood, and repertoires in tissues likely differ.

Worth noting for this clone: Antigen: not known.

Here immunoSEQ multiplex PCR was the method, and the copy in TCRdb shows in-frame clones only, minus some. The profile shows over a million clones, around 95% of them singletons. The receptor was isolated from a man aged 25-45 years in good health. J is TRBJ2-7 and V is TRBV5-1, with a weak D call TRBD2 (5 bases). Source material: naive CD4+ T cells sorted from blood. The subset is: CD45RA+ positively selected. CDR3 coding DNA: TGCGCCAGCAGCACGCTAAGTCCACCCGGCGGGCACTACGAGCAGTACTTC. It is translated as CASSTLSPPGGHYEQYF.